This TCR beta chain was profiled in a study of blood T cell repertoires in COVID-19. About the study: Both acute and convalescent COVID-19 samples were obtained from the United States, Italy and Spain. In each case, the material was cDNA or gDNA derived from T cells, B-cell-depleted T cells, or PBMCs.

Germline V CDR1 and CDR2: SGHVS, FQNEAQ. The length of the CDR3 is 17 residues. Trimming took off 4 bases at V and 1 base at J, with 17 bases between the two ends. This clone is a singleton in its sample. Study members were between roughly 18 and 100 years old and lived in fewer than 30 US regions. Per the original methods: Reference gene primer amplification yielded estimated nucleated cell counts. The table came from immunoSEQ multiplex PCR; TCRdb's copy has only in-frame clones and leaves some out. D and trimming were read from the DNA, whereas the V and J calls and clone size are those reported in that table. The data hold some 190,000 clones, with roughly 82% observed a single time.

Specimen: PBMCs or T cells enriched from blood (not recorded which). The origin of this receptor is a man between 40 and 49 years old with acute COVID-19. This chain connects TRBV7-8 to TRBJ1-5, with D perhaps TRBD1 (6 bases). This CDR3 reads CASSSQAPGQSNQPQHF. The CDR3 region has the DNA TGTGCCAGCAGCTCCCAAGCGCCGGGACAAAGCAATCAGCCCCAGCATTTT.